This T cell receptor (beta chain) was observed in a study of T cells in localized non-small cell lung cancer. Measured with immunoSEQ multiplex PCR; TCRdb has only the in-frame clones, and not every one. The sample lists tens of thousands of clones, 80% to 90% occurring once. This clone was detected only once. What it binds is not known. Study results and limitations: When the top 100 tumor clones were examined, a median approximately 59 of them also appeared in the adjacent lung, which was paired and uninvolved.

Deletions cut 1 base from V and 3 bases from J, with 10 bases between. The germline V gene encodes CDR1 LNHDA and CDR2 SQIVND (reference sequence). CDR3 length: 15 amino acids. This TCR was sampled from a man aged 35 to 70 with stage II squamous cell lung carcinoma. Sequencing used PBMCs, obtained before any cancer treatment. The chain uses TRBV19 and TRBJ2-1; no definite D call. The CDR3 region is CASSIGSGFYNEQFF. In nucleotides, the CDR3 is TGTGCCAGTAGTATAGGAAGTGGCTTCTACAATGAGCAGTTCTTC.